This is a list of T cell receptor beta chains from one sample in a study of blood T cell repertoires in COVID-19. Method: immunoSEQ multiplex PCR; TCRdb's copy keeps in-frame clones and lacks some. The sample carries 65,000 to 90,000 clones, about 82% recorded once. Sequenced material: peripheral blood. The receptors stem from a man in his fifties or sixties with active COVID-19. The CDR3 runs from the conserved cysteine through the conserved F or W. D genes are given only for firm matches. Not every row has a clone size; where given, it reads once, few, many or a size class.

TRBV4-3,TRBJ2-2,TRBD2,.,TGCGCCAGCAGCCAAACTGCGGGGGGGAAGACCGGGGAGCTGTTTTTT,CASSQTAGGKTGELFF
TRBV2,TRBJ1-1,.,.,TGTGCCAGCAACCGCGGAAAGGGGTTGAACACTGAAGCTTTCTTT,CASNRGKGLNTEAFF
TRBV5-1,TRBJ1-6,.,.,TGCGCCAGCAGCTCACAGGGTGCTAATTCACCCCTCCACTTT,CASSSQGANSPLHF
TRBV5-6,TRBJ2-5,TRBD1,.,TGTGCCAGCAGCTTGGGCAGGGGGCTTGAAGAGACCCAGTACTTC,CASSLGRGLEETQYF
TRBV4-1,TRBJ1-5,.,few,TGCGCCAGCAGCCATGAGGGCTTCAATCAGCCCCAGCATTTT,CASSHEGFNQPQHF
TRBV30,TRBJ1-2,TRBD1,.,TGTGCCTGGACCCTCGGACAGGTTGGCTACACCTTC,CAWTLGQVGYTF
TRBV7-2,TRBJ2-3,TRBD2,.,TGTGCCAGCAGCTTAGCGCAGCGGGACGGGGATACGCAGTATTTT,CASSLAQRDGDTQYF
TRBV4-1,TRBJ1-2,TRBD1,.,TGCGCCAGCAGCCAAAATAGACAGGGGGCGAAGGGAGGTGGCTACACCTTC,CASSQNRQGAKGGGYTF
TRBV19,TRBJ2-2,.,few,TGTGCCAGTAGTGATGGAGGGAACACCGGGGAGCTGTTTTTT,CASSDGGNTGELFF
TRBV19,TRBJ1-1,TRBD1,.,TGTGCCAGTAGTGTGAACAGGGGCACTGAAGCTTTCTTT,CASSVNRGTEAFF
TRBV21-1,TRBJ2-7,.,.,TGTGCCAGCAGCAAAGGACCCCGGGACTATGGGGATTTCGGGGGAGAGCAGTACTTC,CASSKGPRDYGDFGGEQYF
TRBV9,TRBJ1-1,.,.,TGTGCCAGCAGCGTAGAAGTGGGCAACCCCGGGGACACTGAAGCTTTCTTT,CASSVEVGNPGDTEAFF
TRBV7-9,TRBJ2-6,TRBD1,.,TGTGCCAGCAGCTTAGCGGGACAGGGGTTTTCTGGGGCCAACGTCCTGACTTTC,CASSLAGQGFSGANVLTF
TRBV19,TRBJ2-3,TRBD2,once,TGTGCCAGTAGTATCTCGAGCGCGGGAGGGAGAGCAGATACGCAGTATTTT,CASSISSAGGRADTQYF
TRBV3-1/TRBV3-2,TRBJ2-7,TRBD1,.,TGTGCCAGCAGCCTCCGGGACAGGACACCTTACGAGCAGTACTTC,CASSLRDRTPYEQYF
TRBV11-3,TRBJ2-1,TRBD2,.,TGTGCCAGCAGCACTAGCGGGAGGGGTGAGCAGTTCTTC,CASSTSGRGEQFF
TRBV6-5,TRBJ1-2,.,.,TGTGCCAGCAGTAACGGAGGGTATGGCTACACCTTC,CASSNGGYGYTF
TRBV18,TRBJ2-1,TRBD2,.,TGTGCCAGCTCACCTATCCTATCGGGGGGGGCCAGGAATGAGCAGTTCTTC,CASSPILSGGARNEQFF
TRBV28,TRBJ2-7,.,once,TGTGCCAGCAGTACGACCGGGGCAGGGGACCACGAGCAGTACTTC,CASSTTGAGDHEQYF
TRBV27,TRBJ2-7,TRBD1,.,TGTGCCAGCAGTCCCACGACAGGGGGCGCATCCTACGAGCAGTACTTC,CASSPTTGGASYEQYF
TRBV6-1,TRBJ1-2,.,.,TGTGCCAGCAGTGAGACGGGCAGGCCAGGGGATGGCTACACCTTC,CASSETGRPGDGYTF
TRBV11-2,TRBJ1-1,.,.,TGTGCCAGCAGCCGCACAGGAAACACTGAAGCTTTCTTT,CASSRTGNTEAFF
TRBV7-9,TRBJ2-1,.,.,TGTGCCAGCAGCCCCCAGTACAATGAGCAGTTCTTC,CASSPQYNEQFF
TRBV6-2/TRBV6-3,TRBJ2-1,TRBD2,.,TGTGCCAGCAGTTACTCCGGGACTACTTTAAATGAGCAGTTCTTC,CASSYSGTTLNEQFF
TRBV7-3,TRBJ2-3,.,.,TGTGCCAGCAGCTTAGGGCTTTCCTACACAGATACGCAGTATTTT,CASSLGLSYTDTQYF
TRBV24-1,TRBJ2-3,TRBD2,.,TGTGCCACCAGGGGCGGGGGTACGCAGTATTTT,CATRGGGTQYF
TRBV6-5,TRBJ1-5,.,.,TGTGCCAGCAGCGGGATCGGGGATCAGCCCCAGCATTTT,CASSGIGDQPQHF
TRBV4-3,TRBJ2-3,TRBD2,.,TGCGCCAGCAGCCAAGATCTAGCGGGGGGGCCGAAGACAGATACGCAGTATTTT,CASSQDLAGGPKTDTQYF
TRBV6-5,TRBJ1-1,.,.,TGTGCCAACGGACGGGGGAGGGGCACTGAAGCTTTCTTT,CANGRGRGTEAFF
TRBV28,TRBJ2-1,TRBD1,.,TGTGCCAGCAGTTCCAGCGGACAGGCCATAAGGGGTAGCGACGACAATGAGCAGTTCTTC,CASSSSGQAIRGSDDNEQFF
TRBV11-1,TRBJ2-3,.,.,TGTGCCAGCAGCCTCGCCGGGACTCAATACAGACTCACGCAGTATTTT,CASSLAGTQYRLTQYF
TRBV3-1/TRBV3-2,TRBJ2-1,TRBD2,.,TGTGCCAGCAGCCTGACCCGACTAGCGGGGGGGCAACAGTTCTTC,CASSLTRLAGGQQFF
TRBV3-1/TRBV3-2,TRBJ2-3,TRBD1,.,TGTGCCAGCAGCCCAGGGACAGTCTCCGGCACAGATACGCAGTATTTT,CASSPGTVSGTDTQYF
TRBV6-6,TRBJ2-1,TRBD1,.,TGTGCCAGCAGTAATGAGGAGACAGGGGGCTACAATGAGCAGTTCTTC,CASSNEETGGYNEQFF
TRBV2,TRBJ2-1,TRBD2,.,TGTGCCAGCACACCGGGACTAGAGTACAATGAGCAGTTCTTC,CASTPGLEYNEQFF
TRBV4-1,TRBJ1-6,TRBD1,.,TGCGCCAGCAGCCAAGGACAGGGCCGCTCCTATAATTCACCCCTCCACTTT,CASSQGQGRSYNSPLHF
TRBV7-2,TRBJ2-7,.,.,TGTGCCAGCAGCCCCTCTTCCCGCTACGAGCAGTACTTC,CASSPSSRYEQYF
TRBV7-9,TRBJ1-2,TRBD1,few,TGTGCCAGCAGCTTGACCGGACAGGGTATCTATGGCTACACCTTC,CASSLTGQGIYGYTF
TRBV19,TRBJ2-5,TRBD1,.,TGTGCCAGTAGTAAGGGACAGGCCGAGGCGGGAGAGACCCAGTACTTC,CASSKGQAEAGETQYF
TRBV18,TRBJ2-5,.,once,TGTGCCAGCTCATCGACACAGGTCCAAGAGACCCAGTACTTC,CASSSTQVQETQYF
TRBV19,TRBJ1-5,TRBD1,once,TGTGCCAGTAGTTTTACAGGGGGCACTCAGCCCCAGCATTTT,CASSFTGGTQPQHF
TRBV4-3,TRBJ1-1,.,many,TGCGCCAGCAGCCAAGAGGTCACGCGGAACACTGAAGCTTTCTTT,CASSQEVTRNTEAFF
TRBV7-8,TRBJ1-4,.,.,TGTGCCAGCAGCTTACAAGGCAGGGGCAATGAAAAACTGTTTTTT,CASSLQGRGNEKLFF
TRBV27,TRBJ1-6,TRBD1,.,TGTGCCAGCACCCCGGACAGGGGTAATTCACCCCTCCACTTT,CASTPDRGNSPLHF
TRBV27,TRBJ1-2,TRBD1,.,TGTGCCAGCAGGAGGGACAGGGGCGCCTATGGCTACACCTTC,CASRRDRGAYGYTF
TRBV19,TRBJ1-5,.,.,TGTGCCAGTAGCTTAATGCAGGGTCGGCACCAGCCCCAGCATTTT,CASSLMQGRHQPQHF
TRBV5-4,TRBJ2-7,TRBD2,.,TGTGCCAGCAAACATAGCGGGAGGCCGACCTTATGCTACGAGCAGTACTTC,CASKHSGRPTLCYEQYF
TRBV5-1,TRBJ2-1,TRBD2,.,TGCGCCAGCAGCATTAGCGGGGCGGGATACAATGAGCAGTTCTTC,CASSISGAGYNEQFF
TRBV4-2,TRBJ2-6,TRBD2,.,TGTGCCAGCAGCCAAGAGGGGGGGTGGCTATCTGGGGCCAACGTCCTGACTTTC,CASSQEGGWLSGANVLTF
TRBV9,TRBJ2-3,.,.,TGTGCCAGCAGCGCGGATACGCAGTATTTT,CASSADTQYF
TRBV29-1,TRBJ1-6,TRBD1,.,TGCAGCGTTCGACAGGGTACGAACAATTCACCCCTCCACTTT,CSVRQGTNNSPLHF
TRBV12-5,TRBJ2-5,.,.,TGTGCTAGTGGTTTGTGGGGCGGTGAGACCCAGTACTTC,CASGLWGGETQYF
TRBV5-4,TRBJ2-1,TRBD2,.,TGTGCCAGCAGCTTGGGAGTAGCGGGGCCGGATGAGCAGTTCTTC,CASSLGVAGPDEQFF
TRBV3-1/TRBV3-2,TRBJ2-3,TRBD2,.,TGTGCCAGCAGCCCTTTAGCGGGGGCGGGGGATACGCAGTATTTT,CASSPLAGAGDTQYF
TRBV3-1/TRBV3-2,TRBJ2-3,TRBD2,once,TGTGCCAGCAGCCAAGATCTGCTTGCGGGGGGGGATACGCAGTATTTT,CASSQDLLAGGDTQYF
TRBV20-1,TRBJ1-1,.,.,TGCAGTGCCTTCTTATCGGCTGAAGCTTTCTTT,CSAFLSAEAFF